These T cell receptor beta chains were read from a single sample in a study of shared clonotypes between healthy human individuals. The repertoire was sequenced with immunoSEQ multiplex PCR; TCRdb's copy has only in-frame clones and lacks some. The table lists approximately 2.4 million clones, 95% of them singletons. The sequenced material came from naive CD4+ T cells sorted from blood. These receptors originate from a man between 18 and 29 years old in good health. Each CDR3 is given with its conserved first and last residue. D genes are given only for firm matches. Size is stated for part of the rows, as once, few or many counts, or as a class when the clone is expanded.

CDR3 DNA: TGTGCCAGCAGTACTAGCGGTTACGAGCAGTACTTC; CDR3 protein: CASSTSGYEQYF; D gene: TRBD2; V gene: TRBV7-2; J gene: TRBJ2-7; clone size: .
CDR3 DNA: TGTGCCAGCATTCGGGGGGTGGTCTTCCAAGAGACCCAGTACTTC; CDR3 protein: CASIRGVVFQETQYF; D gene: TRBD2; V gene: TRBV6-6; J gene: TRBJ2-5; clone size: .
CDR3 DNA: TGTGCCAGCAGCAAGGCCCAGGAAATATACGAGCAGTACTTC; CDR3 protein: CASSKAQEIYEQYF; D gene: .; V gene: TRBV27; J gene: TRBJ2-7; clone size: .
CDR3 DNA: TGTGCCAGCAGTTTTGGGGGCACTGGAAACACCATATATTTT; CDR3 protein: CASSFGGTGNTIYF; D gene: .; V gene: TRBV6-6; J gene: TRBJ1-3; clone size: .
CDR3 DNA: TGCGCCAGCAGCCTCAGGACAGGGAGAGACGGAAACACCATATATTTT; CDR3 protein: CASSLRTGRDGNTIYF; D gene: TRBD1; V gene: TRBV4-1; J gene: TRBJ1-3; clone size: .
CDR3 DNA: TGTGCCAGCAGCCAATCAGGGTTAGGCCCCCAGCATTTT; CDR3 protein: CASSQSGLGPQHF; D gene: .; V gene: TRBV14; J gene: TRBJ1-5; clone size: once
CDR3 DNA: TGTGCCAGCAGCTTAATTGGGCAGCCCCAGCATTTT; CDR3 protein: CASSLIGQPQHF; D gene: .; V gene: TRBV7-9; J gene: TRBJ1-5; clone size: .
CDR3 DNA: TGTGCCAGCTCTCCCCGCGCGTCCACTGAAGCTTTCTTT; CDR3 protein: CASSPRASTEAFF; D gene: .; V gene: TRBV18; J gene: TRBJ1-1; clone size: .
CDR3 DNA: TGTGCCAGCAGCAAGGACCTGGGCGGTCAGGACTACTACAATGAGCAGTTCTTC; CDR3 protein: CASSKDLGGQDYYNEQFF; D gene: .; V gene: TRBV21-1; J gene: TRBJ2-1; clone size: .
CDR3 DNA: TGTGCCATCAGCCCCCGTGGGGTCGGACAGTCACCCCTCCACTTT; CDR3 protein: CAISPRGVGQSPLHF; D gene: .; V gene: TRBV10-3; J gene: TRBJ1-6; clone size: .
CDR3 DNA: TGCAGTGCTTCAGGGACCTACGAGCAGTACTTC; CDR3 protein: CSASGTYEQYF; D gene: .; V gene: TRBV20-1; J gene: TRBJ2-7; clone size: .
CDR3 DNA: TGTGCCAGCAGTCAAGGGGGCATGAACACTGAAGCTTTCTTT; CDR3 protein: CASSQGGMNTEAFF; D gene: TRBD1; V gene: TRBV28; J gene: TRBJ1-1; clone size: .
CDR3 DNA: TGTGCCAGCACGAGGGCCCCCAGGGAGACCCAGTACTTC; CDR3 protein: CASTRAPRETQYF; D gene: .; V gene: TRBV6-1; J gene: TRBJ2-5; clone size: once
CDR3 DNA: TGCGCCAGCAGCGCTCGGACAGGGGGGAACACTGAAGCTTTCTTT; CDR3 protein: CASSARTGGNTEAFF; D gene: TRBD1; V gene: TRBV5-1; J gene: TRBJ1-1; clone size: .
CDR3 DNA: TGTGCCAGTAGTAGGGATCAGGGATACGAGCAGTACTTC; CDR3 protein: CASSRDQGYEQYF; D gene: .; V gene: TRBV19; J gene: TRBJ2-7; clone size: once
CDR3 DNA: TGTGCCAGCAGCTTGGCCGGACTAGCATCGGATACGCAGTATTTT; CDR3 protein: CASSLAGLASDTQYF; D gene: TRBD2; V gene: TRBV7-3; J gene: TRBJ2-3; clone size: .
CDR3 DNA: TGTGCCTGCGGTCTCGGGCGCTCCTACAATGAGCAGTTCTTC; CDR3 protein: CACGLGRSYNEQFF; D gene: .; V gene: TRBV30; J gene: TRBJ2-1; clone size: .
CDR3 DNA: TGCGCCAGCAGCTGGACAGAGGTAAAATACGAGCAGTACTTC; CDR3 protein: CASSWTEVKYEQYF; D gene: .; V gene: TRBV5-1; J gene: TRBJ2-7; clone size: .
CDR3 DNA: TGTGCCAGCAGCCAGCCGGGACAGGGTTACGAGCAGTACTTC; CDR3 protein: CASSQPGQGYEQYF; D gene: TRBD1; V gene: TRBV4-2; J gene: TRBJ2-7; clone size: .
CDR3 DNA: TGTGCCATCAGTGAGTCCCGACAGGTTTCACCCCTCCACTTT; CDR3 protein: CAISESRQVSPLHF; D gene: .; V gene: TRBV10-3; J gene: TRBJ1-6; clone size: .
CDR3 DNA: TGTGCCAGCAGTACCACCTACGAGCAGTACTTC; CDR3 protein: CASSTTYEQYF; D gene: .; V gene: TRBV6-1; J gene: TRBJ2-7; clone size: .
CDR3 DNA: TGTGCCATCAGTGAGTCTACAGGGGTAGGGGAGCAGTACTTC; CDR3 protein: CAISESTGVGEQYF; D gene: TRBD1; V gene: TRBV10-3; J gene: TRBJ2-7; clone size: .
CDR3 DNA: TGTGCCAGCAGCTTCGGGACTATTAACGAGCAGTACTTC; CDR3 protein: CASSFGTINEQYF; D gene: TRBD2; V gene: TRBV7-9; J gene: TRBJ2-7; clone size: .
CDR3 DNA: TGTGCCAGCAGTCGTTACCAACCCGGGACAGGCACTGAAGCTTTCTTT; CDR3 protein: CASSRYQPGTGTEAFF; D gene: TRBD1; V gene: TRBV2; J gene: TRBJ1-1; clone size: .
CDR3 DNA: TGTGCCAGCACCGTCGGACTAGCGGGGGGCCTCTCCACAGATACGCAGTATTTT; CDR3 protein: CASTVGLAGGLSTDTQYF; D gene: TRBD2; V gene: TRBV11-2; J gene: TRBJ2-3; clone size: .
CDR3 DNA: TGTGCCAGCAGCCCGGGACAGGGGAAGGCCAAAAACATTCAGTACTTC; CDR3 protein: CASSPGQGKAKNIQYF; D gene: TRBD1; V gene: TRBV5-6; J gene: TRBJ2-4; clone size: .
CDR3 DNA: TGTGCCAGCAGTGCTAGGGCGGGGCGTGGGGGCAATCAGCCCCAGCATTTT; CDR3 protein: CASSARAGRGGNQPQHF; D gene: .; V gene: TRBV2; J gene: TRBJ1-5; clone size: .
CDR3 DNA: TGCGCCAGCAGCTTGGATAGAAATGAAAAACTGTTTTTT; CDR3 protein: CASSLDRNEKLFF; D gene: .; V gene: TRBV5-1; J gene: TRBJ1-4; clone size: .
CDR3 DNA: TGCAGCGTCCTCTCAGGGGAGCGCTATGGCTACACCTTC; CDR3 protein: CSVLSGERYGYTF; D gene: .; V gene: TRBV29-1; J gene: TRBJ1-2; clone size: .
CDR3 DNA: TGTGCCAGCAGTCAGGGAAACACCGGGGAGCTGTTTTTT; CDR3 protein: CASSQGNTGELFF; D gene: .; V gene: TRBV6-1; J gene: TRBJ2-2; clone size: .
CDR3 DNA: TGTGCCAGCAGGGCTCCCCCGGGACAGCTTTTTACCTTC; CDR3 protein: CASRAPPGQLFTF; D gene: TRBD1; V gene: TRBV6-4; J gene: TRBJ1-2; clone size: .
CDR3 DNA: TGTGCCAGCAGTCGACAGGGGAGTGACTACGAGCAGTACTTC; CDR3 protein: CASSRQGSDYEQYF; D gene: TRBD1; V gene: TRBV27; J gene: TRBJ2-7; clone size: .
CDR3 DNA: TGTGCCAGCAGCCCGACTAGCGGGGGTTCCTACAATGAGCAGTTCTTC; CDR3 protein: CASSPTSGGSYNEQFF; D gene: TRBD2; V gene: TRBV5-4; J gene: TRBJ2-1; clone size: .
CDR3 DNA: TGTGCCAGCAGTTGGGCGGGGGAACAGCCCCAGCATTTT; CDR3 protein: CASSWAGEQPQHF; D gene: .; V gene: TRBV28; J gene: TRBJ1-5; clone size: .
CDR3 DNA: TGCAGCGTTGAGGGTACTAGCGTGGAGACCCAGTACTTC; CDR3 protein: CSVEGTSVETQYF; D gene: TRBD2; V gene: TRBV29-1; J gene: TRBJ2-5; clone size: .
CDR3 DNA: TGTGCCAGCAGCGTAGCCTCTTTCGGGACTAGCCCTGCGGGAGAGCAGTACTTC; CDR3 protein: CASSVASFGTSPAGEQYF; D gene: TRBD2; V gene: TRBV9; J gene: TRBJ2-7; clone size: .
CDR3 DNA: TGTGCCATCAGTGAGTCTAGGGATGGGGGGCAGTTCTTC; CDR3 protein: CAISESRDGGQFF; D gene: .; V gene: TRBV10-3; J gene: TRBJ2-1; clone size: .
CDR3 DNA: TGTGCCAGCAGTTTATTAGACAGGGGGAATTCACCCCTCCACTTT; CDR3 protein: CASSLLDRGNSPLHF; D gene: TRBD1; V gene: TRBV28; J gene: TRBJ1-6; clone size: .
CDR3 DNA: TGTGCCAGCAGCTTAAGTAGCGGGGGCCTCCCTGTGCAGTACTTC; CDR3 protein: CASSLSSGGLPVQYF; D gene: TRBD2; V gene: TRBV7-2; J gene: TRBJ2-7; clone size: .
CDR3 DNA: TGCGCCAGCAGCCCAAGGACAGGTCGTTTCACTGAAGCTTTCTTT; CDR3 protein: CASSPRTGRFTEAFF; D gene: TRBD1; V gene: TRBV5-1; J gene: TRBJ1-1; clone size: .
CDR3 DNA: TGTGCCATCACGCCTGGTCCAGAGGCAGGGTACGGCTACACCTTC; CDR3 protein: CAITPGPEAGYGYTF; D gene: .; V gene: TRBV10-3; J gene: TRBJ1-2; clone size: .
CDR3 DNA: TGTGCCAGCAGTCCGACTAGCGGGAGCACAGATACGCAGTATTTT; CDR3 protein: CASSPTSGSTDTQYF; D gene: TRBD2; V gene: TRBV2; J gene: TRBJ2-3; clone size: .
CDR3 DNA: TGTGCCTGCCACCGGGGAGATAATTCACCCCTCCACTTT; CDR3 protein: CACHRGDNSPLHF; D gene: .; V gene: TRBV30; J gene: TRBJ1-6; clone size: .
CDR3 DNA: TGTGCCAGCAGCTTTAGACAGGGGCCGCCTCGAGGCGGGGAGCTGTTTTTT; CDR3 protein: CASSFRQGPPRGGELFF; D gene: TRBD1; V gene: TRBV5-4; J gene: TRBJ2-2; clone size: .
CDR3 DNA: TGTGCCAGCAGTGTCTGGGGGTCAGGCGTCTCTGGGGCCAACGTCCTGACTTTC; CDR3 protein: CASSVWGSGVSGANVLTF; D gene: .; V gene: TRBV2; J gene: TRBJ2-6; clone size: .
CDR3 DNA: TGTGCCAGTAATACCGGGACGGGATATAGCAATCAGCCCCAGCATTTT; CDR3 protein: CASNTGTGYSNQPQHF; D gene: .; V gene: TRBV19; J gene: TRBJ1-5; clone size: .
CDR3 DNA: TGTGCCAGCAGCCCGCCCGGGACAGGGAACTCCTACGAGCAGTACTTC; CDR3 protein: CASSPPGTGNSYEQYF; D gene: TRBD1; V gene: TRBV5-6; J gene: TRBJ2-7; clone size: .
CDR3 DNA: TGCGCCAGCAGCACCACAGGGGGTCGGGGCATTGAAAAACTGTTTTTT; CDR3 protein: CASSTTGGRGIEKLFF; D gene: TRBD1; V gene: TRBV5-1; J gene: TRBJ1-4; clone size: once
CDR3 DNA: TGTGCCATCAAGGGGCGGGGCGGCGGGAGCTCCTACAATGAGCAGTTCTTC; CDR3 protein: CAIKGRGGGSSYNEQFF; D gene: TRBD2; V gene: TRBV10-3; J gene: TRBJ2-1; clone size: once
CDR3 DNA: TGTGCCAGCAGCGTAGCTGGGCGGAATAATTCACCCCTCCACTTT; CDR3 protein: CASSVAGRNNSPLHF; D gene: .; V gene: TRBV9; J gene: TRBJ1-6; clone size: .